This T cell receptor (beta chain) is from a study of T-cell reconstitution after alpha-beta-depleted transplantation in children (dated by TCRdb to the mid-2010s). For context, the study as a whole: T-cell immune reconstitution after TCRalphabeta/CD19-depleted allogeneic hematopoietic cell transplantation in children was quantitatively tracked in the study by means of TCR repertoire profiling. Points the paper makes about the study in general: Over the following months the frequencies of hyperexpanded clones went down, and after one year T-cell counts and TCRbeta diversity were mostly credited to newly produced T cells. The high TCRbeta diversity at day 60 in some patients was ascribed to recipient T cells and intrathymic progenitors that had survived conditioning. The apparently early recovery of alphabetaT-cell counts about two months after transplant reportedly depended on only several hundred rapidly expanded clones that came from non-depleted graft cells.

The germline V gene encodes CDR1 SGHRS and CDR2 YFSETQ. The CDR3 contains 14 residues, cysteine and phenylalanine counted. The sequence is cut down to CDR3 DNA, 42 bases in frame from base 1. V and J are truncated by 4 bases and 2 bases respectively, leaving an intervening sequence of 12 bases. The protocol used for the library was PCR. For sequencing, an Illumina HiSeq 2500 was employed. Molecular barcoding was employed in the preparation of TCR libraries, with unique molecular identifiers being used to normalize TCRbeta repertoire quantification. Through fastp at Q25 and MiXCR, TCRdb rebuilt clones from the public reads, retaining in-frame beta chains. Rows with a matching CDR3 protein are joined into one entry that keeps the most common DNA and genes. In all, the sample holds around 64,000 distinct CDR3 sequences, and about a tenth of those were seen once. Of the sample, 13% is held by the ten largest clones.

This clonotype was detected many times. Its recognized antigen is unknown. No much larger clone is present one base from it, and per-base qualities are unavailable. This sample's treatment or condition label indicates: allogeneic hematopoietic cell transplantation with graft depleted of TCRalphabeta T cells and CD19 B cells. The children who served as transplant recipients had been given grafts of TCRalphabeta/CD19-depleted allogeneic hematopoietic cells. Sequenced material: PBMCs, taken before TCRalphabeta/CD19-depleted stem cell transplant. The receptor was isolated from a boy between 10 and 17 years old with acute myeloid leukemia, due to receive a stem cell transplant. The chain is assembled from TRBV5-1 and TRBJ2-5; TRBD1 is a possible D gene, resting on 5 matching bases. The CDR3 loop reads CASSKPGNQETQYF. The DNA sequence is TGCGCCAGCAGCAAGCCAGGGAATCAAGAGACCCAGTACTTC.